This record looks at one T cell receptor (beta chain) sequence and its context. This entry comes from a study of monozygotic twins with inflammatory bowel disease. No DNA is given; TCRdb re-called the 5' RACE reads and lists each CDR3 protein once. This sample's clone table lists fewer than 110,000 distinct CDR3 sequences. Sequencing input: blood. The clonotype comes from a human donor with ulcerative colitis or Crohn's disease, or a healthy co-twin of an affected twin (not recorded which).

CDR3 amino acids: CASSVVGLAETQYF. J is TRBJ2-5 and V is TRBV5-1; the D gene TCRdb calls, TRBD1, cannot be checked with no DNA. The CDR3 is 14 residues long. The germline CDR1 and CDR2 sequences are SGHRS and YFSETQ.